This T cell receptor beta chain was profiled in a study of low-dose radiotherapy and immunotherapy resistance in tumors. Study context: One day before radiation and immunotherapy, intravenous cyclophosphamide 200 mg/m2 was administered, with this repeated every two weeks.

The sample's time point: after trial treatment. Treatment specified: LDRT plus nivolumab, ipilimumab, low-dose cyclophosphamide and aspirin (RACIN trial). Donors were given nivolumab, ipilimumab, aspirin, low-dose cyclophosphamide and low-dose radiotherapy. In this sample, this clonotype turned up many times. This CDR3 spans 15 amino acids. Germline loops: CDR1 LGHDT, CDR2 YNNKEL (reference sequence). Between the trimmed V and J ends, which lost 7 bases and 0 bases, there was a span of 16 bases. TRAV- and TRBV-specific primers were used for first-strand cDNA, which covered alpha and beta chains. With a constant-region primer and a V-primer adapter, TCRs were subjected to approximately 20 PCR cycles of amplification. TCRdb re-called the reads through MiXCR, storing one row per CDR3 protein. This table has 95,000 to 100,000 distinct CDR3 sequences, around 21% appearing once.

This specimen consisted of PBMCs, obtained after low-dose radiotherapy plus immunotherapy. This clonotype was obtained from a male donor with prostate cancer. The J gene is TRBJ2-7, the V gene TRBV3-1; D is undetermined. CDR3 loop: CASTHRVGSSYEQYF. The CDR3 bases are TGTGCCAGCACCCACCGGGTGGGAAGCTCCTACGAGCAGTACTTC.